The present entry profiles one TCR beta chain with its context. The antigen is undetermined. The read is 3 residues too short to cover the CDR3 end, so that end is filled in from the germline J gene. Germline-derived CDR1 and CDR2 are SEHNR and FQNEAQ (reference sequence). V was trimmed by 11 bases and J by 1 base, leaving 15 bases between them. The CDR3 has 13 amino acids. This sample stems from a study of T cell clonality in common variable immunodeficiency. The method was immunoSEQ multiplex PCR; TCRdb's version includes in-frame clones alone and lacks a portion of them. The table lists about 16,000 clones, with no singletons. Study observations and caveats: Reportedly, TCR beta sequences from common variable immunodeficiency showed fewer deletions and N-nucleotide insertions. CVID subjects had higher TCRbeta clonality than healthy controls, most marked in about a third. CVID subjects shared fewer TCRbeta clones than healthy controls did.

The CVID group had approximately 14 females and around 29 males, mean age roughly 40. Blood samples were heparinized, 5 to 8 ml per donor. The sequenced material came from peripheral blood mononuclear cells. The receptor comes from a human donor with common variable immunodeficiency. The chain joins TRBV7-9 to TRBJ2-7, with a possible D match to TRBD1 (6 bases). The chain's CDR3 is CAVDRDTSYEQYF. The part of the CDR3 DNA that was read is TGTGCCGTCGACCGGGACACTTCCTACGAG.